This T cell receptor (beta chain) appears in the sequencing data of a study of CD8 T cells in ankylosing spondylitis. Generation of TCR beta libraries employed quantitative 5'-RACE incorporating molecular barcodes. Each CDR3 protein is one row after TCRdb ran MiXCR on the 5' RACE reads. Of 250,000 or so distinct CDR3 sequences in the sample, 10% to 13% are singletons; the top ten hold around 2.6%. Only a few counts were recorded for this clonotype. Germline V gene sequence: CDR1 SGHKS, CDR2 YYEKEE (reference sequence). The CDR3 extends over 12 amino acids. V lost 7 bases, J lost 8 bases, and 5 bases stayed unmatched.

This chain joins TRBV5-5 and TRBJ2-2; 7 nucleotides agree with TRBD2. What was sequenced was blood, either unsorted or a sorted T cell fraction (not recorded which). This receptor was obtained from a male donor with ankylosing spondylitis or in good health (not recorded which). CDR3 coding DNA: TGTGCCAGCGGGCTAGCGGTGGGGGAGCTGTTTTTT. Translating it yields CASGLAVGELFF. The full variable domain, its missing parts supplied by reference TRBV5-5 and TRBJ2-2, is DAGVTQSPTHLIKTRGQQVTLRCSPISGHKSVSWYQQVLGQGPQFIFQYYEKEERGRGNFPDRFSARQFPNYSSELNVNALLLGDSALYLCASGLAVGELFFGEGSRLTVL.